A selection of T cell receptor beta chains follows, all from one sample in a study of T cell changes during pregnancy in multiple sclerosis. Sequencing was performed with immunoSEQ multiplex PCR; in TCRdb, only in-frame clones are kept and a portion is missing. The sample shows over 45,000 clones, approximately 90% of them seen only once. This sample comprised CD4+ T cells from peripheral blood mononuclear cells, obtained in the second trimester of pregnancy. These TCRs come from a female donor with multiple sclerosis, enrolled in a pregnancy study. CDR3s include the opening cysteine and the closing phenylalanine or tryptophan. A D gene is named only where the DNA matches it firmly. Clone sizes are given selectively: once, few, many, or a class where the clone is expanded.

>TRBV21-1|TRBJ2-3|-|-
TGTGCCAGCAGCAAAGGCCACTCCGGGACTAGCGGGGGAACTAGCACAGATACGCAGTATTTT
CASSKGHSGTSGGTSTDTQYF
>TRBV18|TRBJ2-6|-|-
TGTGCCAGCTCCCGTGAGAGTAGTCCTGGGGCCAACGTCCTGACTTTC
CASSRESSPGANVLTF
>TRBV10-3|TRBJ2-2|TRBD2|-
TGTGCCATCACTAGCGGGGGTGTAACCGGGGAGCTGTTTTTT
CAITSGGVTGELFF
>TRBV27|TRBJ2-1|-|-
TGTGCCAGCAGTTTACAACGGGGACTGGCAAGCTCCTACAATGAGCAGTTCTTC
CASSLQRGLASSYNEQFF
>TRBV9|TRBJ2-7|TRBD2|-
TGTGCCAGCAGCCCCTACCCCGGGACTAGCGGCTACGAGCAGTACTTC
CASSPYPGTSGYEQYF
>TRBV30|TRBJ2-5|-|-
TGTGCCTGGAGATCATGGCTGCAAGAGACCCAGTACTTC
CAWRSWLQETQYF
>TRBV11-2|TRBJ2-7|-|-
TGTGCCAGCAGCCTCCAGGGGGGCTACGAGCAGTACTTC
CASSLQGGYEQYF
>TRBV7-2|TRBJ2-1|TRBD2|-
TGTGCCAGCAGCTGGACCCTAGCGGCCTCCTACAATGAGCAGTTCTTC
CASSWTLAASYNEQFF
>TRBV30|TRBJ1-2|TRBD1|-
TGTGCCTGGAGTGCCGACAGGGGCTATGGCTACACCTTC
CAWSADRGYGYTF
>TRBV7-3|TRBJ2-1|TRBD1|-
TGTGCCAGCAGCTTAACGGGACAGGTTTACAATGAGCAGTTCTTC
CASSLTGQVYNEQFF
>TRBV9|TRBJ2-2|-|-
TGTGCCAGCAGCCCCCAGGGCCAACACGGGGAGCTGTTTTTT
CASSPQGQHGELFF
>TRBV18|TRBJ2-1|-|-
TGTGCCAGCTCATTTAGCGATGAGCAGTTCTTC
CASSFSDEQFF
>TRBV30|TRBJ1-1|-|once
TGTGCCTGGAGCATTGGAGTGAACACTGAAGCTTTCTTT
CAWSIGVNTEAFF
>TRBV5-1|TRBJ1-6|-|-
TGCGCCAGCAGCTTGGACAGATTTAATAATTCACCCCTCCACTTT
CASSLDRFNNSPLHF
>TRBV19|TRBJ1-2|TRBD1|-
TGTGCCAGTAGTACTCGGGGGACAGGGAAAAACTATGGCTACACCTTC
CASSTRGTGKNYGYTF
>TRBV13|TRBJ2-3|TRBD2|-
TGTGCCAGCAGCTTTCGGGGGGGACTTATGCCAGATACGCAGTATTTT
CASSFRGGLMPDTQYF
>TRBV2|TRBJ2-7|-|-
TGTGCCAGCAGTGGAGATGTACCCTCCTACGAGCAGTACTTC
CASSGDVPSYEQYF
>TRBV5-4|TRBJ1-1|TRBD1|-
TGTGCCAGCAGCTTCGCTGCGGGTCCTCTCCGACAGGGTGACACTGAAGCTTTCTTT
CASSFAAGPLRQGDTEAFF
>TRBV6-1|TRBJ1-4|-|-
TGTGCCAGCAGTGACAGGGCCGGAGATGAAAAACTGTTTTTT
CASSDRAGDEKLFF
>TRBV7-2|TRBJ2-7|-|-
TGTGCCAGCAGCTCATCCCGGGATTCTAACGAGCAGTACTTC
CASSSSRDSNEQYF
>TRBV5-1|TRBJ2-2|TRBD1|-
TGCGCCAGCGGACAGGGGCAGGCGAACACCGGGGAGCTGTTTTTT
CASGQGQANTGELFF
>TRBV5-1|TRBJ1-2|-|-
TGCGCCAGCAACGTGGGGCTGGAAGTCAACTATGGCTACACCTTC
CASNVGLEVNYGYTF
>TRBV25-1|TRBJ2-4|-|-
TGTGCCAGCAGTGGCGGAAACATTCAGTACTTC
CASSGGNIQYF
>TRBV5-1|TRBJ2-3|-|-
TGCGCCAGCAGTGAACAGGAGGGTGATACGCAGTATTTT
CASSEQEGDTQYF
>TRBV9|TRBJ1-1|-|-
TGTGCCAGCAGCGCAATGACGGGTTGGACTGAAGCTTTCTTT
CASSAMTGWTEAFF
>TRBV27|TRBJ2-7|-|-
TGTGCCAGCAGTACGCAGGGGCAGCGGAGGAACGAGCAGTACTTC
CASSTQGQRRNEQYF
>TRBV19|TRBJ1-3|TRBD1|-
TGTGCCAGTACTACCGGGACAGGCGCCTCTGGAAACACCATATATTTT
CASTTGTGASGNTIYF
>TRBV19|TRBJ2-1|TRBD1|-
TGTGCCACCCGACAGGGAAGGTACAATGAGCAGTTCTTC
CATRQGRYNEQFF
>TRBV19|TRBJ2-1|-|-
TGTGCCAGTAGCCAGGGTGCTTCCTACAATGAGCAGTTCTTC
CASSQGASYNEQFF
>TRBV7-8|TRBJ1-1|-|-
TGTGCCAGCAGCTCAGGGCAGGGGCCAGAAGCTGAAGCTTTCTTT
CASSSGQGPEAEAFF
>TRBV27|TRBJ1-2|-|-
TGTGCCAGCGGGCAAGTTAACTATGGCTACACCTTC
CASGQVNYGYTF
>TRBV5-4|TRBJ2-7|TRBD1|-
TGTGCCAGCAGCGGGGGATGGCAGGGGGCGAGGGAGCAGTACTTC
CASSGGWQGAREQYF
>TRBV5-4|TRBJ2-1|TRBD2|once
TGTGCCAGCAGCTTGGGACTAGCGGGAGGTACCACTAATGAGCAGTTCTTC
CASSLGLAGGTTNEQFF
>TRBV5-8|TRBJ2-1|TRBD1|-
TGTGCCAGCAGCCGCCGACAGGGGGCAGGCAATGAGCAGTTCTTC
CASSRRQGAGNEQFF
>TRBV19|TRBJ1-1|TRBD1|-
TGTGCCAGTAGTTTCCAGGGGGTGATGAACACTGAAGCTTTCTTT
CASSFQGVMNTEAFF
>TRBV30|TRBJ1-1|-|-
TGTGCCTTGAAGACAATTGGCCCGACAAACACTGAAGCTTTCTTT
CALKTIGPTNTEAFF
>TRBV30|TRBJ2-1|-|few
TGTGCCTGGAGTGGGGACAATGCCCTTGGTAGTGAGCAGTTCTTC
CAWSGDNALGSEQFF
>TRBV5-1|TRBJ2-3|-|-
TGCGCCAGCAGCTCCAGGCTGAGCACAGATACGCAGTATTTT
CASSSRLSTDTQYF
>TRBV6-1|TRBJ2-1|-|-
TGTGCCAGCAGTGATGTCTGGAGCTCCTACAATGAGCAGTTCTTC
CASSDVWSSYNEQFF
>TRBV5-1|TRBJ2-2|TRBD2|once
TGCGCCAGCAGCTTCCTAGCGGGAGTGAACACCGGGGAGCTGTTTTTT
CASSFLAGVNTGELFF
>TRBV6-6|TRBJ1-2|TRBD1|-
TGTGCCAGCAGTTCAGACAGGGGGGCCGATGGCTACACCTTC
CASSSDRGADGYTF
>TRBV29-1|TRBJ2-2|-|-
TGCAGCGCCGCGGCAGGGACGAACACCGGGGAGCTGTTTTTT
CSAAAGTNTGELFF
>TRBV15|TRBJ2-6|TRBD2|once
TGTGCCACCAGCAGAGATATAGCGGGGCCGGGCTCTGGGGCCAACGTCCTGACTTTC
CATSRDIAGPGSGANVLTF
>TRBV30|TRBJ1-6|-|-
TGTGCCTGGAAAGGGGGTTATAATTCACCCCTCCACTTT
CAWKGGYNSPLHF
>TRBV2|TRBJ1-1|-|-
TGTGCCAGCCGAGAAACCGGGGTGGGCACTGAAGCTTTCTTT
CASRETGVGTEAFF
>TRBV18|TRBJ2-7|TRBD2|-
TGTGCCAGCTCACCCCTTGGGGCTAGCGGGATTTCCTACGAGCAGTACTTC
CASSPLGASGISYEQYF
>TRBV30|TRBJ2-7|TRBD2|-
TGTGCCTGGAGTATAGCGGGAGGCCCGGGGGAGCAGTACTTC
CAWSIAGGPGEQYF
>TRBV5-1|TRBJ2-7|TRBD1|-
TGCGCCAGCAGCGTTACACAGGGGATCGAGCAGTACTTC
CASSVTQGIEQYF
>TRBV6-5|TRBJ1-2|-|-
TGTGCCAGCAGTTTTTACCGAGGAGCTAACTATGGCTACACCTTC
CASSFYRGANYGYTF
>TRBV7-9|TRBJ1-5|TRBD1|-
TGTGCCAGCAGCTTAACCACAGGGGGGTTACGGCATTTT
CASSLTTGGLRHF
>TRBV10-2|TRBJ2-7|TRBD2|-
TGCGCCACACGCACGACTAGCGGGAGGTACGAGCAGTACTTC
CATRTTSGRYEQYF
>TRBV13|TRBJ2-7|TRBD2|-
TGTGCCAGCAGTTCGGAGAGGGGACTAGCGGGCTACGAGCAGTACTTC
CASSSERGLAGYEQYF
>TRBV11-2|TRBJ2-3|TRBD2|-
TGTGCCAGCAGCCACCAGGGGGGACTAGCGGGCACAGATACGCAGTATTTT
CASSHQGGLAGTDTQYF
>TRBV10-3|TRBJ2-1|-|-
TGTGCCATCAGTGAGAGTGGCTCATCCTACAATGAGCAGTTCTTC
CAISESGSSYNEQFF
>TRBV7-9|TRBJ2-3|-|-
TGTGCCAGCAGTTCCCGGGGTCCAGATACGCAGTATTTT
CASSSRGPDTQYF